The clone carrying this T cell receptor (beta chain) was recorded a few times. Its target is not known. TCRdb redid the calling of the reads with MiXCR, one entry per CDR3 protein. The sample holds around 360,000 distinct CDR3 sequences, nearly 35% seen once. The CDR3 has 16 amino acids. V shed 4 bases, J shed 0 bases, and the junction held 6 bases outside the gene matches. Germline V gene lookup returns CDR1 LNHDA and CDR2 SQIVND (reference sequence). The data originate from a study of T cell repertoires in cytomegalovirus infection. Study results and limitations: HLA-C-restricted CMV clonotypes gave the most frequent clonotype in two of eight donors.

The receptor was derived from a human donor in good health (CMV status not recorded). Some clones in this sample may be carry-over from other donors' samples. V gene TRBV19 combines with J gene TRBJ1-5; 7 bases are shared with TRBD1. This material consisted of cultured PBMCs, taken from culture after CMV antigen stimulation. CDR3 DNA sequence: TGTGCCAGTAGTAAACGACAGGGATATAGCAATCAGCCCCAGCATTTT. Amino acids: CASSKRQGYSNQPQHF.